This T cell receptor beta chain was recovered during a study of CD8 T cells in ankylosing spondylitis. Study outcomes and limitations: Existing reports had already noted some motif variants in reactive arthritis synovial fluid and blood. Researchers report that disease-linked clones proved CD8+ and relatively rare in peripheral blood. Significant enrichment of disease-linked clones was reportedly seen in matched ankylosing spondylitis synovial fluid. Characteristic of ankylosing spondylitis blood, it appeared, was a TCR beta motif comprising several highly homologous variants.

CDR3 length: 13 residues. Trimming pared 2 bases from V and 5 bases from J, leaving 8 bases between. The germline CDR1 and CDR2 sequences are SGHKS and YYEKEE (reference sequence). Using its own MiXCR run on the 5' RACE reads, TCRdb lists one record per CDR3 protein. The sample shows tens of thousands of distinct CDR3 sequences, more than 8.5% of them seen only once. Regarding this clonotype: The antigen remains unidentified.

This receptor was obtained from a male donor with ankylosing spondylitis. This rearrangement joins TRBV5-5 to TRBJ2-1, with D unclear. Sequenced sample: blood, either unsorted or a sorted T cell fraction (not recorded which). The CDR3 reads CASSLWTDNEQFF. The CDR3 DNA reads TGTGCCAGCAGCTTATGGACGGACAATGAGCAGTTCTTC.